Here is one TCR beta chain with its context. Its antigen is unidentified. The data are from a study of T-cell memory formation after mild COVID-19. The wider study: Clusters of TCRs were largely donor specific. Study findings and constraints: For second-wave clones that peaked at day 37, SARS-CoV-2 specificity went unverified.

One entry per CDR3 protein, called by TCRdb with MiXCR from the 5' RACE reads. Of just over 150,000 distinct CDR3 sequences in the sample, 25% to 40% were seen once. This TCR came from an adult woman who had mild COVID-19 (a few samples of this study predate the infection). Cell type and time point are not known. Sample: PBMCs or a T cell subset sorted from them (not recorded which).

The CDR3 is CSASGQVLAYEQYF. CDR3 coding DNA: TGCAGTGCTAGTGGACAGGTTCTTGCCTACGAGCAGTACTTC. V and J are TRBV20-1 and TRBJ2-7, with 7 bases fitting TRBD1. V shed 3 bases and J 2 bases; nucleotides not matched to a gene: 7. In germline, CDR1 is DFQATT, CDR2 SNEGSKA (reference sequence). The CDR3 sequence is 14 residues long.